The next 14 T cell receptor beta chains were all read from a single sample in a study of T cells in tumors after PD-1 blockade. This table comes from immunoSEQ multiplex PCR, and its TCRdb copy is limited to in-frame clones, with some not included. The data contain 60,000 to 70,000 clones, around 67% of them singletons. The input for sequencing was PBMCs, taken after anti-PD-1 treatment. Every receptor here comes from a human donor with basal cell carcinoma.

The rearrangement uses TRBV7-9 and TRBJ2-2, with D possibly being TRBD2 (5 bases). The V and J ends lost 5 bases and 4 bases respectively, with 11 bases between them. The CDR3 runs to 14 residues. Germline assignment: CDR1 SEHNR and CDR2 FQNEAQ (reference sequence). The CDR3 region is CASSLTNPTGELFF. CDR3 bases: TGTGCCAGCAGCCTGACTAATCCCACCGGGGAGCTGTTTTTT.

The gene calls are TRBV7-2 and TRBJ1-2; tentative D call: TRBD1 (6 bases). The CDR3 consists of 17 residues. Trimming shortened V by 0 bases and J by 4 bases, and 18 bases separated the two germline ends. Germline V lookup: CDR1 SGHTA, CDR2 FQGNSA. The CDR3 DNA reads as TGTGCCAGCAGCTTAGCGAACGGGGGCGCGGCTTTCTATGGCTACACCTTC. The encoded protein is CASSLANGGAAFYGYTF.

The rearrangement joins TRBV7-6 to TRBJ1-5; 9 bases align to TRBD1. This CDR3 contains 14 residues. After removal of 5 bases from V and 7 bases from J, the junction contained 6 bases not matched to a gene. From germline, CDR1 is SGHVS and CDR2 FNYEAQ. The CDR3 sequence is CASSPDRGRQPQHF. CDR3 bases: TGTGCCAGCAGCCCGGACAGGGGTAGGCAGCCCCAGCATTTT.

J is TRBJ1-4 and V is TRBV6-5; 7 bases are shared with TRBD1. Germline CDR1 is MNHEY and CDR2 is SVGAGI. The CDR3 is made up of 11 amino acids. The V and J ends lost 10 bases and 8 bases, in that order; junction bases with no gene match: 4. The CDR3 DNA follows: TGTGCCACTACGGGACAGGAAAAACTGTTTTTT. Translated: CATTGQEKLFF.

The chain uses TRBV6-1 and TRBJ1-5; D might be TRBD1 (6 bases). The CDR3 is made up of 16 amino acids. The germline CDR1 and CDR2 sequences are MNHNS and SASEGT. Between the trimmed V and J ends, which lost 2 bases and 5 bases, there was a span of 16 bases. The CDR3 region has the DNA TGTGCCAGCAGTGAAATTTTGGGTTCAGGGGATCAGCCCCAGCATTTT. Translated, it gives CASSEILGSGDQPQHF.

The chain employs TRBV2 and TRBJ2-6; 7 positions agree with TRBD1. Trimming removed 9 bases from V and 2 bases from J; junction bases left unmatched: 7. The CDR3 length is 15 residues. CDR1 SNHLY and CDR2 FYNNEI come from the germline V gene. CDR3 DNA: TGTGCCAGTATGACAGGGTACCCTGGGGCCAACGTCCTGACTTTC. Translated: CASMTGYPGANVLTF.

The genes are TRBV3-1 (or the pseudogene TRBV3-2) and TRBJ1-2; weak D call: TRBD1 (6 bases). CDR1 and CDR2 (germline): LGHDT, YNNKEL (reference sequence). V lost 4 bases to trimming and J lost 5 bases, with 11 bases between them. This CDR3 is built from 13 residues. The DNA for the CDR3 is TGTGCCAGCAGCCCCAGGGGAGGGTATGGCTACACCTTC. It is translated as CASSPRGGYGYTF.

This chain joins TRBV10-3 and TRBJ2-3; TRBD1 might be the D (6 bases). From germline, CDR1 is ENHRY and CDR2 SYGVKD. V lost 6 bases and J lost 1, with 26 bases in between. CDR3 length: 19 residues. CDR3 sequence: CAISTRHPTGALGTDTQYF. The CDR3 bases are TGTGCCATCAGCACTAGACATCCGACAGGCGCTTTGGGCACAGATACGCAGTATTTT.

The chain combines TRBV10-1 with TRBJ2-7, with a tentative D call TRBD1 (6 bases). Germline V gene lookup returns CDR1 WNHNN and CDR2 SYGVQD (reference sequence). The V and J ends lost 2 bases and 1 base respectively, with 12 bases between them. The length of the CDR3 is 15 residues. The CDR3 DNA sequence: TGCGCCAGCAGTGAGAATCCGGGGACATCCTACGAGCAGTACTTC. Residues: CASSENPGTSYEQYF.

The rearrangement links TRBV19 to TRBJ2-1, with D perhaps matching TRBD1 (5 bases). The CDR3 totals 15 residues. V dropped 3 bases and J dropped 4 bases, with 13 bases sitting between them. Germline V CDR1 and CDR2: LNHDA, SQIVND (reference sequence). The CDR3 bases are TGTGCCAGTAGTATGACAGCACACCCTTACAATGAGCAGTTCTTC. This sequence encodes CASSMTAHPYNEQFF.

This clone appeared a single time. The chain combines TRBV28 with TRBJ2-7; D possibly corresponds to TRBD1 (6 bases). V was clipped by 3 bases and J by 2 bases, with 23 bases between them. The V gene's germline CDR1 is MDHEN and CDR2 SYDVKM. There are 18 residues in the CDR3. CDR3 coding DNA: TGTGCCAGCAGTTTCTTCATTCTCACGGCAGGGGTAGCCTACGAGCAGTACTTC. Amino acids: CASSFFILTAGVAYEQYF.

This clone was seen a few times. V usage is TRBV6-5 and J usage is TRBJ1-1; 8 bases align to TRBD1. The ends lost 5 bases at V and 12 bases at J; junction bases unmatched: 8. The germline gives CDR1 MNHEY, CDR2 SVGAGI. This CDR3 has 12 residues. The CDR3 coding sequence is TGTGCCAGCAGTACCCGACAGGGGAGGTCTTTCTTT. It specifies CASSTRQGRSFF.

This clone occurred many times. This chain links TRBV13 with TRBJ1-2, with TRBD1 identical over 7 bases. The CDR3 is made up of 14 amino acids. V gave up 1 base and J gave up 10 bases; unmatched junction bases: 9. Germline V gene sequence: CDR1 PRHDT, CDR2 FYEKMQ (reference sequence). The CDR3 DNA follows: TGTGCCAGCAGCTTAGACAGGGGCCAGTCTGCCTACACCTTC. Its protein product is CASSLDRGQSAYTF.

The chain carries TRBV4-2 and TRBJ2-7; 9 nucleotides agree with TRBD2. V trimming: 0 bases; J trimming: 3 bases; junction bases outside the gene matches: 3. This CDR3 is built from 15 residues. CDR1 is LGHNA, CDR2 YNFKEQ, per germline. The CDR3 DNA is TGTGCCAGCAGCCAAGATGCGGGGGGGGTCTACGAGCAGTACTTC. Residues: CASSQDAGGVYEQYF.